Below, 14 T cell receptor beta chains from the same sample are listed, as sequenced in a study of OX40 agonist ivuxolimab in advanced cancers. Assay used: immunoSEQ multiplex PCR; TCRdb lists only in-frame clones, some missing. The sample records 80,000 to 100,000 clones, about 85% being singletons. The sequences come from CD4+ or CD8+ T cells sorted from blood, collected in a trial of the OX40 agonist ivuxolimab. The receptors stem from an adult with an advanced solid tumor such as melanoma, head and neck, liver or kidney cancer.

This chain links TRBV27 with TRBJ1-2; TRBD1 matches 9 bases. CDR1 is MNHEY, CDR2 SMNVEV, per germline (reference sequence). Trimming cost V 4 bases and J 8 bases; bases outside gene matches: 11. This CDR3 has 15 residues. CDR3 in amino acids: CASSSRHRGRQGYTF. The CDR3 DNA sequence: TGTGCCAGCAGTTCCCGGCACAGGGGGCGCCAGGGCTACACCTTC.

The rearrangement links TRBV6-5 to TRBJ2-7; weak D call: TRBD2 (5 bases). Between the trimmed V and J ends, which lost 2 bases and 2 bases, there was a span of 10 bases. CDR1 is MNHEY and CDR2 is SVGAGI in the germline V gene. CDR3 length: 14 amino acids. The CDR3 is CASSYSRGAYEQYF. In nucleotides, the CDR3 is TGTGCCAGCAGTTACAGCCGGGGAGCCTACGAGCAGTACTTC.

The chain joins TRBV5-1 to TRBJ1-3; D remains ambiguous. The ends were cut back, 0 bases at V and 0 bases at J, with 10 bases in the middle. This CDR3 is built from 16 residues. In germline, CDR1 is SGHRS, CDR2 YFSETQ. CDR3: CASSLDPARSGNTIYF. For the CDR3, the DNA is TGCGCCAGCAGCTTGGATCCAGCCCGCTCTGGAAACACCATATATTTT.

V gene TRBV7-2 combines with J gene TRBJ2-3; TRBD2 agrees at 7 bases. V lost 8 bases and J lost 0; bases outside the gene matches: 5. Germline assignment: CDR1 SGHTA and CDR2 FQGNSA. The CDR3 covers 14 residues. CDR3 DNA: TGTGCCAGCGGCTATAGCGGGAGCACAGATACGCAGTATTTT. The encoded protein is CASGYSGSTDTQYF.

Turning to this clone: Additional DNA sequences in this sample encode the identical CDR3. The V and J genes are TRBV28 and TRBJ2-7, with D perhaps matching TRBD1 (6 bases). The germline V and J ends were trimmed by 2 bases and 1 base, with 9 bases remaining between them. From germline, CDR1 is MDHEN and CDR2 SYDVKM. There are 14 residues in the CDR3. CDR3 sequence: CASSLGGGSYEQYF. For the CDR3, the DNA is TGTGCCAGCAGTTTAGGGGGCGGGTCCTACGAGCAGTACTTC.

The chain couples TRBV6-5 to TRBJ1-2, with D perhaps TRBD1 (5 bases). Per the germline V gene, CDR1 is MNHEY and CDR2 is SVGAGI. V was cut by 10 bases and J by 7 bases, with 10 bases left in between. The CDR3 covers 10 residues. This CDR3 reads CATRETGYTF. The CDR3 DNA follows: TGTGCCACCAGGGAGACTGGCTACACCTTC.

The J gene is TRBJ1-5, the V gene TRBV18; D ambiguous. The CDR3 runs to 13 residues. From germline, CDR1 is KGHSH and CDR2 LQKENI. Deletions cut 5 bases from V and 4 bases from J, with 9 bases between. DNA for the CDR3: TGTGCCAGCTCATCCCAAGAGAATCAGCCCCAGCATTTT. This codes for CASSSQENQPQHF.

The CDR3 reads CASSFASSSTDTQYF. The CDR3 DNA follows: TGTGCCAGCAGTTTCGCTAGCAGTAGCACAGATACGCAGTATTTT. J is TRBJ2-3 and V is TRBV28; a possible D gene is TRBD2 (5 bases). Per germline, CDR1 MDHEN and CDR2 SYDVKM. The length of the CDR3 is 15 residues. The V end lost 3 bases, the J end lost 0 bases, and 10 bases lay between the germline ends.

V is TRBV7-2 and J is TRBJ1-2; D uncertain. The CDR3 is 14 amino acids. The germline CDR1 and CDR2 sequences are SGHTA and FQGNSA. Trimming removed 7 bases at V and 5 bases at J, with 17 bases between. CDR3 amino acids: CASIQGGAGYGYTF. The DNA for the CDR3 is TGTGCCAGCATCCAAGGAGGAGCGGGTTATGGCTACACCTTC.

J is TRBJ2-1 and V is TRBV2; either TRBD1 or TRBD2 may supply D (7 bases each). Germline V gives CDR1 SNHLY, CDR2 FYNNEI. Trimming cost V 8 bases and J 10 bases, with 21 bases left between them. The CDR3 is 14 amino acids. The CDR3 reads CASQQGLAEGEQFF. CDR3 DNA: TGTGCCAGCCAACAGGGGCTAGCGGAGGGGGAGCAGTTCTTC.

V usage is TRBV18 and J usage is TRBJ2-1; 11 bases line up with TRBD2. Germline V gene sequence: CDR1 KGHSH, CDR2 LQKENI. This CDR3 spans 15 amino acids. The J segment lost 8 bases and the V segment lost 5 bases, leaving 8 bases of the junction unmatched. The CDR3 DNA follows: TGTGCCAGCTCAGTGACTAGCGGGGCTCGCCATGAGCAGTTCTTC. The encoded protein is CASSVTSGARHEQFF.

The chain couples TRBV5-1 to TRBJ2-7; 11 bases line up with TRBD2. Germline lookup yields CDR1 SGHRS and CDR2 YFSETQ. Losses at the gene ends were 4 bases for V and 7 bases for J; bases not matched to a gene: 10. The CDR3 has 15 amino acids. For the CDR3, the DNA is TGCGCCAGCAGCCCGTTAGCGGGAGGGCCGAGGGAGCAGTACTTC. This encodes CASSPLAGGPREQYF.

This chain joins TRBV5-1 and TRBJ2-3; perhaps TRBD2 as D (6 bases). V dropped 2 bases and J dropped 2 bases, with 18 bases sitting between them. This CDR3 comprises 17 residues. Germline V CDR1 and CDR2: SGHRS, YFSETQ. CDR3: CASSFLPGTEYTDTQYF. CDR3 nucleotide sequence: TGCGCCAGCAGCTTTTTACCCGGGACTGAGTACACAGATACGCAGTATTTT.

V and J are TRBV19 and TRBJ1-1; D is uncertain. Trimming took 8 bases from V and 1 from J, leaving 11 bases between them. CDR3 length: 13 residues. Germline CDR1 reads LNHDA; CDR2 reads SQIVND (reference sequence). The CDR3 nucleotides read TGTGCCAGTGGGAGAGTCGGGAACACTGAAGCTTTCTTT. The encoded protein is CASGRVGNTEAFF.